Listed below are T cell receptor beta chains from one sample, sequenced in a study of blood T cell repertoires in COVID-19. Libraries were prepared by immunoSEQ multiplex PCR; TCRdb keeps only in-frame clonotypes and omits some of them. The repertoire includes some 120,000 clones, about four fifths of them detected once, and about 16% sits in the top ten. Input material: peripheral blood. The receptors were gathered from a woman between 45 and 65 years old with acute or convalescent COVID-19. The CDR3 runs from the conserved cysteine through the conserved F or W. D genes are given only for firm matches. Clone size, where shown, is once, few, many, or a class for clones that have expanded.

D,V,size,J,DNA,CDR3
-,TRBV9,few,TRBJ2-7,TGTGCCAGCAGCGTAGGAGGTAGCGTCCCCTACGAGCAGTACTTC,CASSVGGSVPYEQYF
-,TRBV10-1,-,TRBJ1-3,TGCGCCAGCAGTGCGGGATCTGGAAACACCATATATTTT,CASSAGSGNTIYF
-,TRBV6-1,-,TRBJ1-2,TGTGCCAGCAGTGACCCGACAGGCGCTAACTATGGCTACACCTTC,CASSDPTGANYGYTF
-,TRBV3-1/TRBV3-2,-,TRBJ1-1,TGTGCCAGCAGCCAACCTGGGGGGACTGAAGCTTTCTTT,CASSQPGGTEAFF
-,TRBV5-6,-,TRBJ1-1,TGTGCCAGCAGCTTTCCGGGGGGCACTGAAGCTTTCTTT,CASSFPGGTEAFF
-,TRBV19,-,TRBJ1-2,TGTGCCAGTAGGGCCCCGGGGAAACAGAACTATGGCTACACCTTC,CASRAPGKQNYGYTF
-,TRBV19,-,TRBJ1-5,TGTGCCAGTAGTACCTCTAGGGGGGGGTCCCCCAATCAGCCCCAGCATTTT,CASSTSRGGSPNQPQHF
-,TRBV6-6,-,TRBJ2-7,TGTGCCAGCAGCCCCGGGGTGGCCTCCTACGAGCAGTACTTC,CASSPGVASYEQYF
TRBD2,TRBV7-2,-,TRBJ2-7,TGTGCCAGCAGCTTAGTAGGGGCGGGGGGCTTCGGTTACGAGCAGTACTTC,CASSLVGAGGFGYEQYF
-,TRBV30,-,TRBJ1-4,TGTGCCTGGACCCCACCGGGGTTTACAGTTTCTGAAAAACTGTTTTTT,CAWTPPGFTVSEKLFF
-,TRBV6-6,-,TRBJ1-2,TGTGCCAGCAGTTCGCACGATGGGCCCTCCTATGGCTACACCTTC,CASSSHDGPSYGYTF
TRBD1,TRBV5-1,-,TRBJ2-5,TGCGCCAGCAGCCAGGGACAGAGCAGGGAGACCCAGTACTTC,CASSQGQSRETQYF
TRBD1,TRBV7-2,-,TRBJ2-1,TGTGCCAGCAGCTCCCAGGGGGCCGTCAATGAGCAGTTCTTC,CASSSQGAVNEQFF